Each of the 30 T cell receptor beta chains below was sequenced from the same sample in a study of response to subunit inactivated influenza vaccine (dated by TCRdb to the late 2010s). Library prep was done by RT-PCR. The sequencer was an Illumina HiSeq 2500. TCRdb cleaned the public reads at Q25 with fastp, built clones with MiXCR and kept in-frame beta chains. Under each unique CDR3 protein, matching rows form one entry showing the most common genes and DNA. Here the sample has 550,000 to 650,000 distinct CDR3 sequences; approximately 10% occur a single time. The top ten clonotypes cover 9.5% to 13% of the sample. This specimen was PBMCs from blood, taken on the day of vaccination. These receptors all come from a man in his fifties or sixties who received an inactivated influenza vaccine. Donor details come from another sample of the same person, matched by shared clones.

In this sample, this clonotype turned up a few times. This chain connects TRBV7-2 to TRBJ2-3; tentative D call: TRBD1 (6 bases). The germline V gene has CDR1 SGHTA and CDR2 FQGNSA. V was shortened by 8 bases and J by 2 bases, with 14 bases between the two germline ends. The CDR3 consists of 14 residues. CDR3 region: CASQQGAYTDTQYF. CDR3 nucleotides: TGTGCCAGCCAACAGGGTGCTTACACAGATACGCAGTATTTT.

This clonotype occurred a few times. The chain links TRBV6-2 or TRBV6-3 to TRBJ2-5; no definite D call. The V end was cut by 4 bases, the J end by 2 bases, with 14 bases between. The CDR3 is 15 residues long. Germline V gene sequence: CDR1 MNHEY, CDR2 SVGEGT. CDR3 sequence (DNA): TGTGCCAGCAGTTTACCCCGTTCAGCTCAAGAGACCCAGTACTTC. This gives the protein CASSLPRSAQETQYF.

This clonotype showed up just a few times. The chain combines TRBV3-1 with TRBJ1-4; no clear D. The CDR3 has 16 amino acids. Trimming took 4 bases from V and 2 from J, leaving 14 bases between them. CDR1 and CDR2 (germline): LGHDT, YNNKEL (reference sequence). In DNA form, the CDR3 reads TGTGCCAGCAGCCTCAGGTCGGGCAGGACTAATGAAAAACTGTTTTTT. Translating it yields CASSLRSGRTNEKLFF.

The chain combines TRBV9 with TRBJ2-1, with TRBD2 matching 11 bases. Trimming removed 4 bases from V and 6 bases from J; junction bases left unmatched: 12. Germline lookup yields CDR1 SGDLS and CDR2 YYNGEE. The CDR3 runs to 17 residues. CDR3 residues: CASSSPLAGGQGNEQFF. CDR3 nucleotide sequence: TGTGCCAGCAGCTCCCCTCTAGCGGGAGGACAGGGCAATGAGCAGTTCTTC.

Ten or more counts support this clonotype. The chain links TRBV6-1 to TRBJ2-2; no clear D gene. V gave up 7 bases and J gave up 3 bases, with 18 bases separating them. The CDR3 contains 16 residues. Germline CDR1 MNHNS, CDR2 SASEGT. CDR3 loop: CASTHTRTRYTGELFF. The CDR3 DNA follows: TGTGCCAGCACCCATACCCGGACCCGGTACACCGGGGAGCTGTTTTTT.

The CDR3 bases are TGTGCCAGCACCTCAGGAGGGGGCGGGATCTCCTACGAGCAGTACTTC. Translation gives CASTSGGGGISYEQYF. The chain combines TRBV12-3 or TRBV12-4 with TRBJ2-7; possibly TRBD1 for D (7 bases). With 7 bases removed from V and 0 bases from J, the gap between germline ends came to 19 bases. The CDR3 is 16 residues long.

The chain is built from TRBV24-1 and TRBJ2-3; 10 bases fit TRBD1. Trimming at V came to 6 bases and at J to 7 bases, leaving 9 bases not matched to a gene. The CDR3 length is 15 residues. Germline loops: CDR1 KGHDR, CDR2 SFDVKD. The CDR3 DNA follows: TGTGCCACCAGTTCCACCGGGACAGGGGCATATACGCAGTATTTT. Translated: CATSSTGTGAYTQYF.

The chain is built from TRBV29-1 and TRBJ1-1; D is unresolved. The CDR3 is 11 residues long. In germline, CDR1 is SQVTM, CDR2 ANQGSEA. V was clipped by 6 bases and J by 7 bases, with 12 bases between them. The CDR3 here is CSVAPGIEAFF. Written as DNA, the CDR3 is TGCAGCGTAGCCCCCGGGATTGAAGCTTTCTTT.

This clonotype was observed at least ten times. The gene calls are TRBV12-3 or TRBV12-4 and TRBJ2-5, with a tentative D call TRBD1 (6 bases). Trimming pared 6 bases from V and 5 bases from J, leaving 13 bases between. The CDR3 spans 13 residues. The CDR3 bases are TGTGCCAGCAGCCTGACAGGATTGGAGACCCAGTACTTC. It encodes CASSLTGLETQYF.

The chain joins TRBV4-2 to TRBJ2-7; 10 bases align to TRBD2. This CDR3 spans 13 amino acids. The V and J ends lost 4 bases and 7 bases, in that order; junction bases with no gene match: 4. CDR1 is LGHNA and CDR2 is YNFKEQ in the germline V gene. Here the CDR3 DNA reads TGTGCCAGCAGCCTCGGACTAGCGGAAGAGCAGTACTTC. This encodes CASSLGLAEEQYF.

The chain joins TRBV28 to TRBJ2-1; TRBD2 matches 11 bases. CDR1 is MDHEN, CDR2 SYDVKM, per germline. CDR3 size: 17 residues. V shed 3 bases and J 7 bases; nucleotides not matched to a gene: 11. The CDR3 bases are TGTGCCAGCAGTTTTCCTAAACTAGCGGGGGCCAAGAATGAGCAGTTCTTC. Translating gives CASSFPKLAGAKNEQFF.

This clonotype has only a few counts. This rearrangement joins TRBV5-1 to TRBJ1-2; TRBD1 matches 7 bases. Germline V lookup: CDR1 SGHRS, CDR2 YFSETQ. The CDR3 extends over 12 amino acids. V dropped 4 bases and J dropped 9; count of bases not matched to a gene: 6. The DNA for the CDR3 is TGCGCCAGCAGCACGGGACAGAGAAGCTACACCTTC. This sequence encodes CASSTGQRSYTF.

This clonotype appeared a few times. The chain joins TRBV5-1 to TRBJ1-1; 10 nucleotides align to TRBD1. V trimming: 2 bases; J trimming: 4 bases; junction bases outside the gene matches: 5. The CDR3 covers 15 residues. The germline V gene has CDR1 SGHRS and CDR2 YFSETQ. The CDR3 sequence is CASSLRQGARTEAFF. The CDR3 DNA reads TGCGCCAGCAGCTTAAGACAGGGGGCGCGCACTGAAGCTTTCTTT.

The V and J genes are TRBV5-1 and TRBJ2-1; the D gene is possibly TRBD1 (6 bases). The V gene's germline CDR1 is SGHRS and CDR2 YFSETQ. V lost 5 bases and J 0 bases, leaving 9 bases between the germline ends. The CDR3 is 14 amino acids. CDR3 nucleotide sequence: TGCGCCAGCAGAGGGGACATCTCCTACAATGAGCAGTTCTTC. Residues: CASRGDISYNEQFF.

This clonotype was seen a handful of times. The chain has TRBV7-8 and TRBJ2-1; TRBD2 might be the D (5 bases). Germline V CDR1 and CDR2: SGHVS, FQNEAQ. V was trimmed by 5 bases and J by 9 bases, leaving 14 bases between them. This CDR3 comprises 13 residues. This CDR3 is CASSPDPEGEQFF. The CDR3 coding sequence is TGTGCCAGCAGCCCAGACCCCGAGGGTGAGCAGTTCTTC.

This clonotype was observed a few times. This CDR3 reads CASSYGGTSYEQYF. CDR3 nucleotides: TGTGCCAGCAGTTACGGGGGGACTTCCTACGAGCAGTACTTC. The rearrangement joins TRBV6-5 to TRBJ2-7; maybe TRBD2 (6 bases). With 2 bases removed from V and 1 base from J, the gap between germline ends came to 9 bases. This CDR3 has 14 amino acids. Germline CDR1 and CDR2: MNHEY and SVGAGI.

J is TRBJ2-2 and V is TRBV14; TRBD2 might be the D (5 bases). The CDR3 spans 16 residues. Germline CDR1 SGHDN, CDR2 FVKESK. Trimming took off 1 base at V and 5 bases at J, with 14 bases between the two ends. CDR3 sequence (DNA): TGTGCCAGCAGCCAAGTAGTGGGAGTCTTAACCGGGGAGCTGTTTTTT. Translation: CASSQVVGVLTGELFF.

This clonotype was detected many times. The CDR3 coding sequence is TGTGCCAGCAGCTTAGAGGGGACACGCACAGATACGCAGTATTTT. Translation gives CASSLEGTRTDTQYF. The chain recombines TRBV7-3 with TRBJ2-3, with a possible D match to TRBD1 (6 bases). V dropped 2 bases and J dropped 1 base, with 10 bases sitting between them. This CDR3 comprises 15 residues. The V gene's germline CDR1 is SGHTA and CDR2 FQGTGA.

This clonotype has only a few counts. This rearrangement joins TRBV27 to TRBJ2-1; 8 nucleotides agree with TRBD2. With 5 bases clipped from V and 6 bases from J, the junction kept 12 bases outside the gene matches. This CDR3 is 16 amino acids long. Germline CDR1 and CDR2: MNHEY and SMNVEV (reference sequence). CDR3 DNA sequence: TGTGCCAGCAGTCCCCAGGGACTAGTGGTACCCAATGAGCAGTTCTTC. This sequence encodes CASSPQGLVVPNEQFF.

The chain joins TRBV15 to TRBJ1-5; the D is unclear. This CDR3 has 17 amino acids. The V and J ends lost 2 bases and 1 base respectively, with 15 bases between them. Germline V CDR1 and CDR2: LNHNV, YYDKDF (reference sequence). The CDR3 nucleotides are TGTGCCACCAGCAGACATCAGAAGGTGCGGAGCAATCAGCCCCAGCATTTT. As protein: CATSRHQKVRSNQPQHF.

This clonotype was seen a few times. The CDR3 region has the DNA TGTGCCAGCAGTGTCGACACCCTCTCCTACGAGCAGTACTTC. This encodes CASSVDTLSYEQYF. V is TRBV28 and J is TRBJ2-7; D is uncertain. In germline, CDR1 is MDHEN, CDR2 SYDVKM. This CDR3 contains 14 residues. V dropped 5 bases and J dropped 0 bases, with 11 bases sitting between them.

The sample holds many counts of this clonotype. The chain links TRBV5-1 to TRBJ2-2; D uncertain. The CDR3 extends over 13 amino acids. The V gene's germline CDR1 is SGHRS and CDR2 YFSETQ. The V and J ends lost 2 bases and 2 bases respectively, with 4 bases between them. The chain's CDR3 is CASSFDNTGELFF. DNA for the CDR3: TGCGCCAGCAGCTTTGATAACACCGGGGAGCTGTTTTTT.

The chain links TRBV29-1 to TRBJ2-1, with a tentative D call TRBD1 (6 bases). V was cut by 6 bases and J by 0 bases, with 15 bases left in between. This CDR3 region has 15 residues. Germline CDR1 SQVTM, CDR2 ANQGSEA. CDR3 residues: CSVETGASSYNEQFF. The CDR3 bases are TGCAGCGTGGAGACAGGTGCGAGCTCCTACAATGAGCAGTTCTTC.

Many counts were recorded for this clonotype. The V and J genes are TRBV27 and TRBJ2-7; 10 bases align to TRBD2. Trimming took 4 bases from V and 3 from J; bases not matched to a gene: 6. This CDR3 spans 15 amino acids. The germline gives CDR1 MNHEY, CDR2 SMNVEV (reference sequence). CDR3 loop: CASSSPQREGYEQYF. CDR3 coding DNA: TGTGCCAGCAGTTCGCCCCAGCGGGAGGGCTACGAGCAGTACTTC.

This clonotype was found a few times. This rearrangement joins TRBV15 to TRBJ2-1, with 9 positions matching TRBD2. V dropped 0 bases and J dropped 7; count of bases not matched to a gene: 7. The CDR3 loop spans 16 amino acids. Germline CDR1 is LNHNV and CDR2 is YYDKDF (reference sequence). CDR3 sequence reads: CATSREREGRGNEQFF. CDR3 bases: TGTGCCACCAGCAGAGAGCGGGAGGGCCGGGGTAATGAGCAGTTCTTC.

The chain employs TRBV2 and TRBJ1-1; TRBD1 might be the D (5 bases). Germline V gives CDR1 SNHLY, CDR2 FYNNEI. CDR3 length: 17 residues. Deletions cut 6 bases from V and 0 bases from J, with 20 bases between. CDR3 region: CASRLTGGPSMNTEAFF. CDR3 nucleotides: TGTGCCAGCAGACTCACCGGGGGTCCTAGCATGAACACTGAAGCTTTCTTT.

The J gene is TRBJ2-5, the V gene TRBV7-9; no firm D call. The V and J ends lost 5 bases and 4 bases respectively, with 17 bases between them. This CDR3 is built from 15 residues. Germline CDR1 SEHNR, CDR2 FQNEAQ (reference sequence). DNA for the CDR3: TGTGCCAGCAGCAGAAAGGATCCGGTAGGAGAGACCCAGTACTTC. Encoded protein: CASSRKDPVGETQYF.

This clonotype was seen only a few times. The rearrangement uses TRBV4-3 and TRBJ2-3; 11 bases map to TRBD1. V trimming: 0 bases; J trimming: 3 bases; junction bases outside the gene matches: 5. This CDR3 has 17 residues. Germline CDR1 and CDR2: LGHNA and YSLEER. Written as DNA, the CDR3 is TGCGCCAGCAGCCAAGATAGGGACAGGGGGTGGACAGATACGCAGTATTTT. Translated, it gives CASSQDRDRGWTDTQYF.

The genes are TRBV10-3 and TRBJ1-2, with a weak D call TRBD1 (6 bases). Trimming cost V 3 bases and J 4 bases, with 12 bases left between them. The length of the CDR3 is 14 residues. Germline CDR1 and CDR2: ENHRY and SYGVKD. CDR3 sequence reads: CAISDGQLSYGYTF. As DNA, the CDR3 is TGTGCCATCAGTGATGGACAGCTGAGCTATGGCTACACCTTC.

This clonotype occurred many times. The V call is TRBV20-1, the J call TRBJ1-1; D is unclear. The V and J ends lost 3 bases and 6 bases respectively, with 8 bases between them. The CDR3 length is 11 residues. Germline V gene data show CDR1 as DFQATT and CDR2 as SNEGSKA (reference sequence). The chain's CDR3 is CSASRAAEAFF. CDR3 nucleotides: TGCAGTGCTAGTCGTGCCGCTGAAGCTTTCTTT.